Listed below are T cell receptor beta chains from one sample, sequenced in a study of blood T cell repertoires in COVID-19. Sequenced by immunoSEQ multiplex PCR; TCRdb stores in-frame clones only, minus some. The data contain over 150,000 clones, around nine tenths of them singletons. Sequenced input: peripheral blood. These receptors were collected from a woman between 65 and 79 years old with COVID-19, enrolled during active disease. The CDR3 runs from the conserved cysteine through the conserved F or W.

V gene,CDR3 protein
TRBV27,CASSFSGTGYTEAFF
TRBV5-6,CASSSGQGANNQPQHF
TRBV7-2,CASSLAGERNTIYF
TRBV19,CASSSGTGPGNTIYF
TRBV28,CASRPGTGSYEQYF
TRBV28,CASSLTGASYNEQFF
TRBV27,CASAPLQGFNEKLFF
TRBV28,CASQPGTATNEKLFF
TRBV9,CASSVDQGNSPLHF
TRBV19,CASSAGGRVYEQYF
TRBV5-5,CASSSAGVGNEKLFF
TRBV9,CASSPELDSLGGNQPQHF
TRBV7-2,CASRSRSANTEAFF
TRBV7-9,CASSLGGSSGNTIYF
TRBV5-6,CASSLWGLAGETDTQYF
TRBV2,CASRRLAGQETQYF
TRBV4-1,CASSQGRLQTEGQPQHF
TRBV5-1,CASSPQVNTEAFF
TRBV2,CASSSPGTANNSPLHF
TRBV6-5,CASSYRTSGGFNEQFF
TRBV9,CASSPRTGATIGEKLFF
TRBV18,CASSPRTGANTGELFF
TRBV12-3/TRBV12-4,CASSFEANYGYTF
TRBV19,CASSTRTGDQPQHF
TRBV18,CASSPGQESKAFF
TRBV9,CASSVGSLPNTEAFF
TRBV3-1/TRBV3-2,CASSRAPTEAFF
TRBV3-1/TRBV3-2,CASSLDRAYEQYF
TRBV3-1/TRBV3-2,CASSQSPNNEQFF
TRBV11-3,CASSPGQNTEAFF
TRBV6-5,CASRRQGVTEAFF
TRBV10-2,CASSDWRDADTIYF
TRBV3-1/TRBV3-2,CASSQGRGGYGYTF
TRBV28,CASSSLTSGGQETQYF
TRBV9,CASSEGAGHSPLHF
TRBV7-2,CASSQGPSETQYF
TRBV5-5,CASSSPGQGDTQYF
TRBV6-1,CASSEGPGGPYEQYF
TRBV3-1/TRBV3-2,CASSQATGKAEAFF
TRBV4-1,CASSQDIQETQYF
TRBV28,CASSLPIEGETQYF
TRBV9,CASSVTGQGNWYEQYF
TRBV6-1,CASSEALSLAGGQETQYF
TRBV6-4,CASSDSDRGPSEAFF
TRBV6-5,CASSYSTGLGPQHF
TRBV3-1/TRBV3-2,CASSRTGTGYPGELFF